This T cell receptor beta chain is drawn from a study of T cell responses to AZD1222 COVID-19 vaccine. Study outcomes and limitations: Repertoire collection took place solely once the T cell response had peaked. It should be noted that donors were predominantly white British and more often female, and clonal diversity was possibly underestimated.

V lost 6 bases and J lost 7, with 10 bases in between. The CDR3 loop spans 12 amino acids. In this sample, this clone turned up once. Its antigen is as yet unknown. The protocol was immunoSEQ multiplex PCR, while the TCRdb copy is restricted to in-frame clones and leaves out a portion. The data show 90,000 to 95,000 clones, with around 90% seen just once and about a fifth held by the top ten. This sequence was found in an adult in good health. V usage is TRBV12-3 or TRBV12-4 and J usage is TRBJ2-1; D not certain. Sample: peripheral blood, taken on day 0 of AZD1222 vaccination. CDR3 bases: TGTGCCAGCAGACCTCTAGTTAATGAGCAGTTCTTC. Translation gives CASRPLVNEQFF.